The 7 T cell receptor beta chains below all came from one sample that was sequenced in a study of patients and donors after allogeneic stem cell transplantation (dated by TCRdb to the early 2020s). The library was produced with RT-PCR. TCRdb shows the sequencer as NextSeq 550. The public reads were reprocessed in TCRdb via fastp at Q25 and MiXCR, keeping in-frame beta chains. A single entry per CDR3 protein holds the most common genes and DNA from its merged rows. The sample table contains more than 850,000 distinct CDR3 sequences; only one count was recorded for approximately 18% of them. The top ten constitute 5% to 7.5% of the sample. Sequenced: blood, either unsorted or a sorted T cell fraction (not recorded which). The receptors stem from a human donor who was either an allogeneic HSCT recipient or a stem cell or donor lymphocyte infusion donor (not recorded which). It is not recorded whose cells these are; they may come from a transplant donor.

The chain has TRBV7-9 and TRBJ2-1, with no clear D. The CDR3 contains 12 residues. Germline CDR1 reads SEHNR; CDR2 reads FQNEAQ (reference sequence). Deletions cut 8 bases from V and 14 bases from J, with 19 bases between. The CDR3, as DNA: TGTGCCAGCTTGCGGTCAGAGGCTCTGGAGTTCTTC. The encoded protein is CASLRSEALEFF.

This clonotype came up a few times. Here the CDR3 DNA reads TGTGCCAGCAGAGAATCCGGGACGGTGAACACTGAAGCTTTCTTT. It specifies CASRESGTVNTEAFF. J is TRBJ1-1 and V is TRBV27; D may be TRBD1 (5 bases). Germline V gene sequence: CDR1 MNHEY, CDR2 SMNVEV (reference sequence). CDR3 length: 15 residues. Between the trimmed V and J ends, which lost 6 bases and 0 bases, there was a span of 14 bases.

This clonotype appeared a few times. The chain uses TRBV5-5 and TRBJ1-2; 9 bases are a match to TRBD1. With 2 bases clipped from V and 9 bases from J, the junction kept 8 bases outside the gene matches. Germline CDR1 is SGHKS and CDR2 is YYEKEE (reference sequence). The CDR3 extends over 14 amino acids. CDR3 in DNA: TGTGCCAGCAGCTTACAGGGGGCGGCTATGAGCTACACCTTC. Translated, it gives CASSLQGAAMSYTF.

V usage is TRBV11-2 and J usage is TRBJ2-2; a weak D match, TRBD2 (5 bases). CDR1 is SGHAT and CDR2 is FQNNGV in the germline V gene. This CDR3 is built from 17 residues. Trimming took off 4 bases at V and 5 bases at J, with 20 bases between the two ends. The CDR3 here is CASSSSLPRRETGELFF. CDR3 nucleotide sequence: TGTGCCAGCAGCTCCTCACTCCCGCGAAGGGAGACCGGGGAGCTGTTTTTT.

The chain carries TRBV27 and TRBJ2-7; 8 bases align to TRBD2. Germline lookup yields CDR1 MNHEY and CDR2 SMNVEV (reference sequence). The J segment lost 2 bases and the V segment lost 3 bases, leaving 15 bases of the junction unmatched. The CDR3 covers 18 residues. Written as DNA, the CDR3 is TGTGCCAGCAGTTTTTGGGGTGGAGCGGGAGACGTCGCCTACGAGCAGTACTTC. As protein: CASSFWGGAGDVAYEQYF.

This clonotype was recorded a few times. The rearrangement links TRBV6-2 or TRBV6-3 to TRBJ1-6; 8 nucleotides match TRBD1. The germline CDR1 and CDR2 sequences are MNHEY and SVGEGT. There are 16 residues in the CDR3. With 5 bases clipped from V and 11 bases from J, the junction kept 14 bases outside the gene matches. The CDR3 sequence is CASSHTPSTGDPPLHF. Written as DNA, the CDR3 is TGTGCCAGCAGTCACACCCCGTCGACAGGGGATCCACCCCTCCACTTT.

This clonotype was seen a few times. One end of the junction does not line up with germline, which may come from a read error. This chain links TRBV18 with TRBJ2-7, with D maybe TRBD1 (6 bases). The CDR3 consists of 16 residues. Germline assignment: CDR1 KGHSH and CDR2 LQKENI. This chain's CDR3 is CASSSPFETGVYEQYF. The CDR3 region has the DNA TGTGCCAGCTCATCACCATTTGAGACAGGAGTCTACGAGCAGTACTTC. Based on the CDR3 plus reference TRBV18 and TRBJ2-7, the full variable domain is NAGVMQNPRHLVRRRGQEARLRCSPMKGHSHVYWYRQLPEEGLKFMVYLQKENIIDESGMPKERFSAEFPKEGPSILRIQQVVRGDSAAYFCASSSPFETGVYEQYFGPGTRLTVT.